The rows below give T cell receptor beta chains drawn from one sample of a study of T-cell memory formation after mild COVID-19. One entry per CDR3 protein results from TCRdb running MiXCR on the 5' RACE reads. The sample lists about 340,000 distinct CDR3 sequences, 13% occurring once. The specimen was PBMCs or a T cell subset sorted from them (not recorded which). Source of these receptors: a man aged 18 to 29 who had mild COVID-19 (a few samples of this study predate the infection). Cell type and time point are not known. CDR3s include the opening cysteine and the closing phenylalanine or tryptophan.

J gene | CDR3 length | V gene | CDR3 protein
TRBJ1-5 | 13 | TRBV20-1 | CSARLGGHQPQHF
TRBJ1-2 | 14 | TRBV7-2 | CASSLGPGGNGYTF
TRBJ1-1 | 13 | TRBV2 | CASRYSPNTEAFF
TRBJ2-1 | 13 | TRBV7-3 | CASSQVDKVEQFF
TRBJ2-2 | 17 | TRBV11-2 | CASTPLKGRRITGELFF
TRBJ1-1 | 14 | TRBV5-1 | CASSLPDTPYEAFF
TRBJ1-5 | 16 | TRBV4-3 | CASSQGVGYSNQPQHF
TRBJ1-2 | 13 | TRBV12-3/TRBV12-4 | CASREGQGYGYTF
TRBJ1-4 | 13 | TRBV7-2 | CASSLSWDEKLFF
TRBJ1-5 | 15 | TRBV4-3 | CASSPDGLSNHPQHF
TRBJ1-2 | 14 | TRBV19 | CASSHLDRNYGYTF
TRBJ1-1 | 12 | TRBV6-1 | CATQPTGGEAFF
TRBJ2-2 | 17 | TRBV12-3/TRBV12-4 | CASSLGVDILGPLELFF
TRBJ2-5 | 15 | TRBV24-1 | CATSDLRGAGETQYF
TRBJ1-2 | 13 | TRBV5-1 | CASRSGTVAGYTF
TRBJ1-1 | 14 | TRBV12-3/TRBV12-4 | CASSLTGSNTEAFF
TRBJ1-2 | 16 | TRBV20-1 | CSARDHVGSPGYGYTF
TRBJ1-5 | 14 | TRBV18 | CASSPSGQSWPQHF
TRBJ2-5 | 13 | TRBV5-3 | CARSATSQETQYF
TRBJ2-3 | 15 | TRBV5-1 | CASSRLAGGQDTQYF
TRBJ1-5 | 15 | TRBV5-4 | CASSLGGLGNQPQHF
TRBJ2-7 | 17 | TRBV5-1 | CASSIKPGQGLSYEQYF
TRBJ1-5 | 15 | TRBV4-1 | CASSLILEARQPQHF
TRBJ1-2 | 16 | TRBV12-5 | CASGTRDSLLNYGYTF
TRBJ2-5 | 16 | TRBV5-1 | CASSLVQGRGQETQYF
TRBJ1-1 | 14 | TRBV6-2/TRBV6-3 | CASSYRRENTEAFF
TRBJ1-6 | 15 | TRBV6-5 | CASSYSRVRESPLHF
TRBJ1-5 | 17 | TRBV6-2/TRBV6-3 | CASSRKGNRLSNQPQHF
TRBJ1-1 | 15 | TRBV4-1 | CASSHLEDLNTEAFF
TRBJ1-5 | 16 | TRBV18 | CASSLTGPVDNQPQHF
TRBJ2-5 | 13 | TRBV7-2 | CASSVGRQETQYF
TRBJ2-1 | 13 | TRBV12-3/TRBV12-4 | CASSLTGEPEQFF
TRBJ1-1 | 12 | TRBV11-2 | CASSPPGPEAFF
TRBJ1-2 | 14 | TRBV19 | CASSKVRTQRTYTF
TRBJ1-5 | 18 | TRBV20-1 | CSAKNRWQVPYSNQPQHF
TRBJ2-7 | 16 | TRBV18 | CASSPQEASGTYEQYF
TRBJ2-5 | 14 | TRBV29-1 | CSARQGAAEETQYF
TRBJ2-1 | 13 | TRBV29-1 | CSVGDFSNNEQFF
TRBJ1-1 | 12 | TRBV29-1 | CSVEGRNTEAFF
TRBJ2-4 | 15 | TRBV7-2 | CASSLWAVPTDIQYF
TRBJ1-5 | 19 | TRBV23-1 | CASSQSTGLRTGFVQPQHF
TRBJ2-3 | 14 | TRBV30 | CAWNRRDRADTQYF
TRBJ1-2 | 14 | TRBV6-5 | CASSRGRVNYGYTF
TRBJ1-4 | 15 | TRBV5-6 | CASSLTTGDNEKLFF
TRBJ1-2 | 15 | TRBV7-2 | CASSLGQFNSYGYTF
TRBJ2-7 | 14 | TRBV7-7 | CASSLARGSYEQYF
TRBJ1-4 | 14 | TRBV5-6 | CASSLRSTNEKLFF